Sequencing of this T cell receptor (beta chain) was carried out in a study of molecular identifiers for immune sequencing clone quantification. Across the whole study: Replicate RNA came from approximately 20,000 or 98,000 naive CD8 cells and was split five ways, and four parts were sequenced. Study results and limitations: Barcodes shared by identical TCR molecules could lead to underestimated sizes of highly expanded clones. Clones above 20 RNA copies contained over 98% of effector molecules but under 1% of naive ones.

Using a CD8+CD4-CCR7+CD45RA+ phenotype, naive CD8 T cells were sorted. Each CDR3 protein gets one entry after TCRdb re-called the PCR reads with MiXCR. The sample has about 630,000 distinct CDR3 sequences; about 25% are singletons. This clonotype came up many times. The antigen is not known. Between the trimmed V and J ends, which lost 1 base and 3 bases, there was a span of 13 bases. The length of the CDR3 is 15 residues. Germline V gene sequence: CDR1 SGHNT, CDR2 YYREEE (reference sequence). This rearrangement joins TRBV5-4 to TRBJ2-5, with D tentatively TRBD2 (6 bases). Input material: naive CD8+ T cells from blood, with Jurkat cell RNA spiked in. Subset: FACS-sorted CD8+CD4-CCR7+CD45RA+ naive T cells. The TCR comes from a human donor in good health. Some libraries in this study had Jurkat cell RNA spiked in. In DNA form, the CDR3 reads TGTGCCAGCAGCTTGTCCGCGGGGAAGGAAGAGACCCAGTACTTC. Protein: CASSLSAGKEETQYF.